Following are 17 T cell receptor beta chains from one sample sequenced in a study of liver allograft versus peripheral blood T cells. The overall study: A comparison was made between T cell receptor repertoires in transplanted livers and those in recipients' peripheral blood.

A single record per CDR3 protein comes from TCRdb applying MiXCR to the reads. The repertoire holds roughly 3,600 distinct CDR3 sequences, around 16% seen once, with over 15% in the top ten. These receptors all stem from a human patient who had a liver transplant. Some T cells may originate from the graft donor.

About this clonotype itself: This may arise from a read error, as a much more abundant clone is one base away. The rearrangement uses TRBV29-1 and TRBJ2-3; 7 positions agree with TRBD2. The CDR3 runs 17 residues. The trim removed 0 bases at V and 2 bases at J, leaving 11 bases unmatched. The germline V gene has CDR1 SQVTM and CDR2 ANQGSEA. The CDR3 DNA follows: TGCAGCGTTGAAGATTGGGAGGGAGGGGACGACACAGATACGCAGTATTTT. This translates into CSVEDWEGGDDTDTQYF.

The CDR3 nucleotides are TGTGCCAGCAGCTTATTTCTGAACACTGAAGCTTTCTTT. Translating gives CASSLFLNTEAFF. This chain connects TRBV7-3 to TRBJ1-1; D ambiguous. CDR3 length: 13 residues. The V gene's germline CDR1 is SGHTA and CDR2 FQGTGA. V was shortened by 2 bases and J by 0 bases, with 4 bases between the two germline ends. The complete variable domain, with remaining parts taken from reference TRBV7-3 and TRBJ1-1, reads GAGVSQTPSNKVTEKGKYVELRCDPISGHTALYWYRQSLGQGPEFLIYFQGTGAADDSGLPNDRFFAVRPEGSVSTLKIQRTERGDSAVYLCASSLFLNTEAFFGQGTRLTVV.

The chain has TRBV28 and TRBJ1-2, with a possible D match to TRBD1 (5 bases). Germline V gene lookup returns CDR1 MDHEN and CDR2 SYDVKM. With 7 bases removed from V and 8 bases from J, the gap between germline ends came to 14 bases. The CDR3 extends over 12 amino acids. As DNA, the CDR3 is TGTGCCAGCATCCACGGGGGGTTGGGCTACACCTTC. Its protein is CASIHGGLGYTF.

This clonotype counts as medium-sized. The chain uses TRBV24-1 and TRBJ2-1, with TRBD1 identical over 7 bases. There are 15 residues in the CDR3. Trimming removed 0 bases from V and 9 bases from J; junction bases left unmatched: 7. Germline V CDR1 and CDR2: KGHDR, SFDVKD. This CDR3 is CATSDLKGASGEQFF. CDR3 sequence (DNA): TGTGCCACCAGTGATTTGAAGGGGGCGTCAGGTGAGCAGTTCTTC.

The chain is built from TRBV28 and TRBJ2-3; TRBD2 matches at 8 bases. There are 15 residues in the CDR3. Germline trimming cut 5 bases from V and 3 bases from J; bases unmatched to any gene: 7. The germline gives CDR1 MDHEN, CDR2 SYDVKM. CDR3 in amino acids: CASSLKREWTDTQYF. The CDR3 nucleotides read TGTGCCAGCAGTCTCAAGCGGGAGTGGACAGATACGCAGTATTTT.

This clonotype qualifies as large (0.1 to 1%). The chain recombines TRBV13 with TRBJ1-2; D not resolved. The CDR3 loop spans 13 amino acids. V lost 6 bases to trimming and J lost 4 bases, with 12 bases between them. Germline lookup yields CDR1 PRHDT and CDR2 FYEKMQ (reference sequence). In DNA form, the CDR3 reads TGTGCCAGCAGTTCCGGTTGGATCTATGGCTACACCTTC. Protein sequence: CASSSGWIYGYTF.

Details on this clonotype: This may come from a read error, since a much larger clone is one base off. This sequence joins TRBV6-6 and TRBJ2-7; D remains unclear. Germline lookup yields CDR1 MNHNY and CDR2 SVGAGI (reference sequence). V was cut by 6 bases and J by 2 bases, with 14 bases left in between. The CDR3 is 14 residues long. The CDR3 spells CASSSSPYTYEQYF. The DNA of the CDR3 is TGTGCCAGCAGCAGCTCACCCTACACCTACGAGCAGTACTTC.

This clonotype is medium-sized (0.01 to 0.1%) in the sample. J is TRBJ2-7 and V is TRBV18; weak D call: TRBD1 (6 bases). CDR3 length equals 11 residues. Trimming cost V 6 bases and J 9 bases, with 12 bases left between them. Per the germline V gene, CDR1 is KGHSH and CDR2 is LQKENI. The CDR3 nucleotides read TGTGCCAGCTCGTCGGACAGTCGGCAGTACTTC. Protein: CASSSDSRQYF. Combining the CDR3 with reference TRBV18 and TRBJ2-7 gives the whole variable domain NAGVMQNPRHLVRRRGQEARLRCSPMKGHSHVYWYRQLPEEGLKFMVYLQKENIIDESGMPKERFSAEFPKEGPSILRIQQVVRGDSAAYFCASSSDSRQYFGPGTRLTVT.

This clonotype was seen only once. The CDR3: CASSLFLAGGGADEQFF. The DNA of the CDR3 is TGTGCCAGCAGCTTATTCCTAGCGGGGGGGGGGGCGGATGAGCAGTTCTTC. This chain connects TRBV7-2 to TRBJ2-1, with 12 bases lining up with TRBD2. The J segment lost 8 bases and the V segment lost 2 bases, leaving 10 bases of the junction unmatched. The CDR3 runs to 17 residues. Germline V gene lookup returns CDR1 SGHTA and CDR2 FQGNSA.

Worth noting for this clonotype: A far bigger clonotype differs at one base, so this is likely a read error. The chain is built from TRBV9 and TRBJ2-1; the match to TRBD2 covers 8 bases. With 3 bases clipped from V and 6 bases from J, the junction kept 11 bases outside the gene matches. The germline V gene encodes CDR1 SGDLS and CDR2 YYNGEE. This CDR3 is 16 amino acids long. The chain's CDR3 is CASSEERGSPFNEQFF. The CDR3 DNA reads as TGTGCCAGCAGCGAGGAGCGGGGGAGCCCATTCAATGAGCAGTTCTTC.

By its share, this clonotype is medium-sized. The J gene is TRBJ2-6, the V gene TRBV11-1; no clear D. Trimming left V 4 bases short and J 0 bases short, with 10 bases between. The CDR3 runs to 16 residues. Germline CDR1 is SGHAT and CDR2 is FQDESV (reference sequence). Here the CDR3 DNA reads TGTGCCAGCAGCTCTACAGTGGACTCTGGGGCCAACGTCCTGACTTTC. It translates to CASSSTVDSGANVLTF.

This clonotype is medium-sized. This chain uses TRBV18 with TRBJ1-5, with TRBD1 matching 8 bases. V was pared by 3 bases and J by 6 bases, with 7 bases of the junction left unmatched. There are 15 residues in the CDR3. Germline V gene data show CDR1 as KGHSH and CDR2 as LQKENI. The CDR3 DNA is TGTGCCAGCTCACCCGGACAGGGTCTCTCTCAGCCCCAGCATTTT. It codes for CASSPGQGLSQPQHF.

This clonotype rates as medium-sized. This chain joins TRBV28 and TRBJ1-6; D possibly corresponds to TRBD1 (6 bases). Germline V gene lookup returns CDR1 MDHEN and CDR2 SYDVKM. CDR3 length equals 16 residues. V gave up 7 bases and J gave up 8 bases, with 21 bases separating them. In DNA form, the CDR3 reads TGTGCCAGCACTGGGACACTAACGATGTTGGATTCACCCCTCCACTTT. It codes for CASTGTLTMLDSPLHF.

By sample share, this clonotype is medium-sized (0.01 to 0.1%). The chain employs TRBV2 and TRBJ2-6, with 8 bases that match TRBD1. Trimming at V came to 6 bases and at J to 3 bases, leaving 7 bases not matched to a gene. The CDR3 is 16 amino acids. The germline gives CDR1 SNHLY, CDR2 FYNNEI. The CDR3 region is CASREPGGGGANVLTF. DNA of the CDR3: TGTGCCAGCAGAGAGCCAGGGGGCGGTGGGGCCAACGTCCTGACTTTC.

This clonotype was detected only a few times. The rearrangement links TRBV25-1 to TRBJ1-1; D is possibly TRBD1 (6 bases). The CDR3 covers 14 residues. The V and J ends lost 2 bases and 0 bases respectively, with 7 bases between them. The V gene's germline CDR1 is MGHDK and CDR2 SYGVNS. Here the CDR3 DNA reads TGTGCCAGCAGTGAAGGGGGCTTGAACACTGAAGCTTTCTTT. It is translated as CASSEGGLNTEAFF. Full variable domain (rest looked up from reference TRBV25-1 and TRBJ1-1): EADIYQTPRYLVIGTGKKITLECSQTMGHDKMYWYQQDPGMELHLIHYSYGVNSTEKGDLSSESTVSRIRTEHFPLTLESARPSHTSQYLCASSEGGLNTEAFFGQGTRLTVV.

This clonotype was observed a handful of times. The chain joins TRBV28 to TRBJ1-5, with TRBD1 matching 9 bases. J lost 7 bases, V lost 10 bases, and 14 bases had no gene match. The CDR3 contains 15 residues. Germline assignment: CDR1 MDHEN and CDR2 SYDVKM. The CDR3 sequence: CATIPGQGMVQPQHF. CDR3 in DNA: TGTGCCACCATCCCCGGACAGGGGATGGTGCAGCCCCAGCATTTT.

This clonotype was observed many times. The V call is TRBV7-9, the J call TRBJ2-1; 15 bases are shared with TRBD2. The CDR3 runs 18 residues. V was pared by 5 bases and J by 15 bases, with 20 bases of the junction left unmatched. Germline V gene data show CDR1 as SEHNR and CDR2 as FQNEAQ (reference sequence). This CDR3 is CASSPLGQEGTSGGNRFF. Here the CDR3 DNA reads TGTGCCAGCAGCCCACTGGGACAGGAAGGGACTAGCGGGGGGAATAGGTTCTTC.